These 28 T cell receptor beta chains were sequenced from one sample in a study of OX40 agonist ivuxolimab in advanced cancers. Clones were sequenced by immunoSEQ multiplex PCR, and TCRdb holds only the in-frame ones, with some missing. This sample has about 69,000 clones, with roughly nine tenths found just once. The sequencing used CD4+ or CD8+ T cells sorted from blood, collected in a trial of the OX40 agonist ivuxolimab. The receptors shown here come from an adult with an advanced solid tumor such as melanoma, head and neck, liver or kidney cancer.

The CDR3 sequence: CASSYGTGHGYTF. CDR3 coding DNA: TGTGCCAGCAGTTATGGGACAGGGCACGGCTACACCTTC. The J gene is TRBJ1-2, the V gene TRBV6-5; TRBD1 matches 9 bases. Trimming at V came to 3 bases and at J to 8 bases, leaving 4 bases not matched to a gene. The CDR3 is 13 residues long. Germline V gene data show CDR1 as MNHEY and CDR2 as SVGAGI.

The chain has TRBV4-2 and TRBJ1-4; tentatively, D is TRBD1 (5 bases). Looked up from germline, CDR1 is LGHNA and CDR2 is YNFKEQ. There are 14 residues in the CDR3. V shed 5 bases and J shed 7 bases, with 14 bases lying between them. The CDR3 spells CASSLGGVGEKLFF. The CDR3 DNA reads as TGTGCCAGCAGCTTGGGAGGGGTAGGTGAAAAACTGTTTTTT.

The chain carries TRBV11-2 and TRBJ1-2; the match to TRBD1 covers 7 bases. V was pared by 8 bases and J by 4 bases, with 19 bases of the junction left unmatched. CDR3 length: 17 residues. Germline CDR1 is SGHAT and CDR2 is FQNNGV. In DNA form, the CDR3 reads TGTGCCAGCGAGCAAGAGGGGGCAGGGGTCCCCCCCTATGGCTACACCTTC. Protein sequence: CASEQEGAGVPPYGYTF.

The chain couples TRBV18 to TRBJ1-1, with 9 bases that match TRBD1. Looked up from germline, CDR1 is KGHSH and CDR2 is LQKENI. The CDR3 sequence is 16 residues long. The junction had 9 bases not matched to a gene; V was cut back by 2 bases and J by 5 bases. The CDR3 nucleotides are TGTGCCAGCTCACCAAAGGTCGTCGGACAGGGGACTGAAGCTTTCTTT. It encodes CASSPKVVGQGTEAFF.

J is TRBJ2-1 and V is TRBV5-1; 8 bases map to TRBD2. Per germline, CDR1 SGHRS and CDR2 YFSETQ. The CDR3 spans 17 residues. The J segment lost 0 bases and the V segment lost 4 bases, leaving 9 bases of the junction unmatched. The chain's CDR3 is CASSTSTSASSYNEQFF. The CDR3 DNA is TGCGCCAGCAGCACCTCGACTAGCGCGAGCTCCTACAATGAGCAGTTCTTC.

This rearrangement joins TRBV11-1 to TRBJ2-1; TRBD2 matches 9 bases. V was pared by 6 bases and J by 7 bases, with 4 bases of the junction left unmatched. CDR3 length: 13 amino acids. CDR1 SGHAT and CDR2 FQDESV come from the germline V gene (reference sequence). In nucleotides, the CDR3 is TGTGCCAGCAGGACTAGCGGAGTTAATGAGCAGTTCTTC. As protein: CASRTSGVNEQFF.

The J gene is TRBJ1-5, the V gene TRBV5-1, with 8 positions matching TRBD1. This CDR3 spans 14 amino acids. The V gene end was trimmed by 4 bases and the J gene end by 6 bases; junction bases not matched to a gene: 6. Germline CDR1 SGHRS, CDR2 YFSETQ. CDR3 sequence reads: CASSVTGEGQPQHF. In DNA form, the CDR3 reads TGCGCCAGCAGCGTGACAGGGGAGGGTCAGCCCCAGCATTTT.

J is TRBJ2-2 and V is TRBV5-4, with D tentatively TRBD2 (6 bases). Germline loops: CDR1 SGHNT, CDR2 YYREEE (reference sequence). The CDR3 has 15 residues. Between the trimmed V and J ends, which lost 3 bases and 2 bases, there was a span of 11 bases. The CDR3 DNA reads TGTGCCAGCAGCTCTGGGGGGTTCAACACCGGGGAGCTGTTTTTT. This gives the protein CASSSGGFNTGELFF.

CDR3 amino acids: CASSWTSGTDTQYF. The CDR3 DNA reads TGTGCCAGTAGTTGGACTAGCGGGACAGATACGCAGTATTTT. The V call is TRBV19, the J call TRBJ2-3; 11 bases are shared with TRBD2. Germline loops: CDR1 LNHDA, CDR2 SQIVND (reference sequence). This CDR3 is built from 14 residues. Trimming cost V 5 bases and J 3 bases; bases outside gene matches: 1.

The chain links TRBV29-1 to TRBJ2-7; possibly TRBD1 for D (5 bases). This CDR3 comprises 12 residues. Trimming shortened V by 2 bases and J by 6 bases, and 11 bases separated the two germline ends. Per germline, CDR1 SQVTM and CDR2 ANQGSEA. CDR3 DNA sequence: TGCAGCGTTGAACAGGGAAGACGCGAGCAGTACTTC. Its translation is CSVEQGRREQYF.

V is TRBV30 and J is TRBJ2-1; 11 nucleotides match TRBD2. V lost 5 bases, J lost 6 bases, and 6 bases stayed unmatched. This CDR3 region has 14 residues. Germline lookup yields CDR1 GTSNPN and CDR2 SVGIG (reference sequence). Here the CDR3 DNA reads TGTGCCTGGGACGGTGGGACTAGCGGCAATGAGCAGTTCTTC. It specifies CAWDGGTSGNEQFF.

The J gene is TRBJ1-5, the V gene TRBV28; 7 bases are a match to TRBD1. Germline V CDR1 and CDR2: MDHEN, SYDVKM. The CDR3 has 15 amino acids. V shed 6 bases and J 3 bases; nucleotides not matched to a gene: 8. The CDR3 region has the DNA TGTGCCAGCAGACGACAGGGAGCCCTCAATCAGCCCCAGCATTTT. It yields the protein CASRRQGALNQPQHF.

The V call is TRBV7-3, the J call TRBJ2-2, with D uncertain. V lost 5 bases to trimming and J lost 3 bases, with 13 bases between them. CDR1 and CDR2 from the germline V gene are SGHTA and FQGTGA. The CDR3 has 15 amino acids. The CDR3 coding sequence is TGTGCCAGCAGCGGCTTGGGCAGTCACACCGGGGAGCTGTTTTTT. This translates into CASSGLGSHTGELFF.

V is TRBV5-4 and J is TRBJ2-7, with a tentative D call TRBD2 (6 bases). Germline V lookup: CDR1 SGHNT, CDR2 YYREEE (reference sequence). Trimming removed 3 bases at V and 1 base at J, with 17 bases between. This CDR3 contains 16 residues. Here the CDR3 DNA reads TGTGCCAGCAGCTCCACCCCCCAGCGGGTATCCTACGAGCAGTACTTC. This encodes CASSSTPQRVSYEQYF.

The CDR3 DNA sequence: TGTGCCAGCAGCAAAAGGGGGGGTGCTAATGAAAAACTGTTTTTT. Its translation: CASSKRGGANEKLFF. The rearrangement links TRBV14 to TRBJ1-4; weak D call: TRBD1 (6 bases). Trimming took 5 bases from V and 3 from J, leaving 13 bases between them. Per the germline V gene, CDR1 is SGHDN and CDR2 is FVKESK. The CDR3 runs to 15 residues.

The chain combines TRBV18 with TRBJ1-2; D is perhaps TRBD1 (6 bases). Germline V gene sequence: CDR1 KGHSH, CDR2 LQKENI. V was pared by 6 bases and J by 4 bases, with 15 bases between. There are 14 residues in the CDR3. The DNA for the CDR3 is TGTGCCAGCTCTAATGACGGGACAAGCTATGGCTACACCTTC. Translated, it gives CASSNDGTSYGYTF.

V is TRBV6-5 and J is TRBJ2-2, with 7 bases aligning to TRBD1. Losses at the gene ends were 6 bases for V and 7 bases for J; bases not matched to a gene: 5. This CDR3 contains 13 residues. From germline, CDR1 is MNHEY and CDR2 SVGAGI. The CDR3 DNA follows: TGTGCCAGCAGCCAACAGGGGTACGGGGAGCTGTTTTTT. Translated: CASSQQGYGELFF.

J is TRBJ2-3 and V is TRBV11-3; 10 bases align to TRBD2. The CDR3 runs 16 residues. Germline CDR1 SGHNT, CDR2 YENEEA. V shed 5 bases, J shed 2 bases, and the junction held 7 bases outside the gene matches. The CDR3 DNA sequence: TGTGCCAGCAGCGACGGACTAGCGGAGCACACAGATACGCAGTATTTT. Protein sequence: CASSDGLAEHTDTQYF.

The chain uses TRBV14 and TRBJ1-3, with 8 bases fitting TRBD1. Losses at the gene ends were 0 bases for V and 4 bases for J; bases not matched to a gene: 5. Germline-derived CDR1 and CDR2 are SGHDN and FVKESK. CDR3 length: 16 amino acids. DNA for the CDR3: TGTGCCAGCAGCCAAGAACCAGGGGGCACGGGAAACACCATATATTTT. Protein product: CASSQEPGGTGNTIYF. Drawing the rest from reference TRBV14 and TRBJ1-3, the complete variable domain is EAGVTQFPSHSVIEKGQTVTLRCDPISGHDNLYWYRRVMGKEIKFLLHFVKESKQDESGMPNNRFLAERTGGTYSTLKVQPAELEDSGVYFCASSQEPGGTGNTIYFGEGSWLTVV.

This CDR3 is CASSSGGRGQGTDTQYF. CDR3 DNA: TGTGCCAGCAGCTCGGGAGGTCGGGGACAGGGAACAGATACGCAGTATTTT. This chain links TRBV7-9 with TRBJ2-3, with 9 bases aligning to TRBD1. The CDR3 contains 17 residues. Germline values: CDR1 SEHNR, CDR2 FQNEAQ (reference sequence). V trimming: 4 bases; J trimming: 3 bases; junction bases outside the gene matches: 11.

V and J are TRBV5-1 and TRBJ2-2; no definite D call. The ends were cut back, 4 bases at V and 4 bases at J, with 14 bases in the middle. Germline lookup yields CDR1 SGHRS and CDR2 YFSETQ. This CDR3 comprises 15 residues. CDR3 region: CASSTDPRSTGELFF. The CDR3 nucleotides are TGCGCCAGCAGCACGGACCCCAGGAGCACCGGGGAGCTGTTTTTT.

Only one count was recorded for this clone. V usage is TRBV19 and J usage is TRBJ1-6; D gene ambiguous. The CDR3 totals 13 residues. In germline, CDR1 is LNHDA, CDR2 SQIVND (reference sequence). Trimming cost V 3 bases and J 6 bases, with 6 bases left between them. In DNA form, the CDR3 reads TGTGCCAGTAGTATGATCGGTAATTCACCCCTCCACTTT. Translation: CASSMIGNSPLHF.

The V call is TRBV14, the J call TRBJ1-3; D is unresolved. This CDR3 is 18 amino acids long. Germline V gene sequence: CDR1 SGHDN, CDR2 FVKESK. V was clipped by 4 bases and J by 0 bases, with 19 bases between them. As DNA, the CDR3 is TGTGCCAGCAGCCTATTCCATGGGCTCTGGAACTCTGGAAACACCATATATTTT. Amino acid sequence: CASSLFHGLWNSGNTIYF.

This sequence joins TRBV6-1 and TRBJ2-5; tentative D call: TRBD2 (6 bases). The V gene lost 10 bases and the J gene lost 2 bases, with 11 bases spanning the gap. Germline V gene sequence: CDR1 MNHNS, CDR2 SASEGT. This CDR3 has 12 amino acids. The CDR3 is CATVREQETQYF. CDR3 coding DNA: TGTGCCACCGTCCGGGAGCAAGAGACCCAGTACTTC.

The genes are TRBV19 and TRBJ1-4; D gene unclear. Trimming took 4 bases from V and 6 from J, leaving 18 bases between them. The CDR3 consists of 16 residues. Per germline, CDR1 LNHDA and CDR2 SQIVND (reference sequence). CDR3 sequence (DNA): TGTGCCAGTAGTACCAGATCGGGGATGTTTGATGAAAAACTGTTTTTT. This gives the protein CASSTRSGMFDEKLFF.

This chain uses TRBV5-4 with TRBJ1-2; D is possibly TRBD1 (5 bases). The CDR3 consists of 14 residues. CDR1 is SGHNT and CDR2 is YYREEE in the germline V gene (reference sequence). V was trimmed by 0 bases and J by 2 bases, leaving 8 bases between them. The CDR3 region is CASSLEGVNYGYTF. The DNA of the CDR3 is TGTGCCAGCAGCTTGGAAGGGGTAAACTATGGCTACACCTTC.

V usage is TRBV6-1 and J usage is TRBJ2-7; D ambiguous. Germline V gives CDR1 MNHNS, CDR2 SASEGT. The CDR3 is 14 residues long. V dropped 11 bases and J dropped 0 bases, with 17 bases sitting between them. The CDR3 reads CASQAVLSSYEQYF. The CDR3 DNA sequence: TGTGCCTCTCAGGCGGTCCTTAGCTCCTACGAGCAGTACTTC.

V usage is TRBV18 and J usage is TRBJ1-2, with 9 bases fitting TRBD1. After removal of 6 bases from V and 7 bases from J, the junction contained 12 bases not matched to a gene. Per the germline V gene, CDR1 is KGHSH and CDR2 is LQKENI. The CDR3 is 15 residues long. The CDR3 sequence is CASSPGTGQTGGYTF. CDR3 sequence (DNA): TGTGCCAGCTCGCCCGGGACAGGGCAAACGGGTGGCTACACCTTC.